This is a list of T cell receptor beta chains from one sample in a study of cytomegalovirus exposure and HLA in healthy donors. Clones were read by immunoSEQ multiplex PCR, and TCRdb kept only the in-frame ones, dropping some. The profile shows some 110,000 clones, about 94% of them singletons. The sample was PBMCs. All receptors come from a woman aged 18-29 years in good health and CMV-seronegative. Both conserved end residues are part of each CDR3.

v_gene: TRBV10-3
j_gene: TRBJ2-1
CDR3aa: CAISGRGGGAGEQFF

v_gene: TRBV6-6
j_gene: TRBJ2-3
CDR3aa: CASSWDTSISTDTQYF

v_gene: TRBV5-6
j_gene: TRBJ2-5
CDR3aa: CASSFSSQETQYF

v_gene: TRBV6-6
j_gene: TRBJ1-1
CDR3aa: CASSSLVVDTEAFF

v_gene: TRBV2
j_gene: TRBJ2-5
CDR3aa: CASSRNRGNQETQYF

v_gene: TRBV19
j_gene: TRBJ2-3
CDR3aa: CASEASGGGDTQYF

v_gene: TRBV5-1
j_gene: TRBJ2-3
CDR3aa: CASSWGTSIDTQYF

v_gene: TRBV9
j_gene: TRBJ2-2
CDR3aa: CASSSSQVDTGELFF

v_gene: TRBV10-3
j_gene: TRBJ1-1
CDR3aa: CAIRGRINTEAFF

v_gene: TRBV18
j_gene: TRBJ2-7
CDR3aa: CASSVTGFYEQYF

v_gene: TRBV7-3
j_gene: TRBJ1-2
CDR3aa: CASSLTSVGQGAVGYTF

v_gene: TRBV2
j_gene: TRBJ2-7
CDR3aa: CASSPEYEQYF

v_gene: TRBV9
j_gene: TRBJ1-2
CDR3aa: CASSGGERRYGYTF

v_gene: TRBV11-3
j_gene: TRBJ2-3
CDR3aa: CASSGGSTDTQYF

v_gene: TRBV27
j_gene: TRBJ2-3
CDR3aa: CASSLGGSTDTQYF

v_gene: TRBV5-1
j_gene: TRBJ2-7
CDR3aa: CASSPIGGSYEQYF

v_gene: TRBV5-1
j_gene: TRBJ1-2
CDR3aa: CASSFGGGNYGYTF

v_gene: TRBV19
j_gene: TRBJ1-1
CDR3aa: CASSIVSWGVNTEAFF

v_gene: TRBV18
j_gene: TRBJ1-1
CDR3aa: CASSPREGEQDEAFF

v_gene: TRBV2
j_gene: TRBJ2-4
CDR3aa: CASRTGNAKNIQYF

v_gene: TRBV18
j_gene: TRBJ2-6
CDR3aa: CASSPLGTGGSGANVLTF

v_gene: TRBV7-3
j_gene: TRBJ2-2
CDR3aa: CASSYIAGELFF

v_gene: TRBV10-1
j_gene: TRBJ2-2
CDR3aa: CASSAGFAGELFF

v_gene: TRBV10-1
j_gene: TRBJ2-3
CDR3aa: CASSTGLAGADTQYF

v_gene: TRBV4-1
j_gene: TRBJ1-2
CDR3aa: CASSQGILSSPWGYTF

v_gene: TRBV5-1
j_gene: TRBJ1-3
CDR3aa: CASSLEGQGKSGNTIYF

v_gene: TRBV30
j_gene: TRBJ2-5
CDR3aa: CAWSVGGAETQYF

v_gene: TRBV9
j_gene: TRBJ1-4
CDR3aa: CASSGAPSGGPDNEKLFF

v_gene: TRBV30
j_gene: TRBJ2-5
CDR3aa: CAWSGSGETQYF

v_gene: TRBV21-1
j_gene: TRBJ1-5
CDR3aa: CASSKVETEYSNQPQHF

v_gene: TRBV9
j_gene: TRBJ2-7
CDR3aa: CASSVTWDRGNEQYF

v_gene: TRBV9
j_gene: TRBJ2-1
CDR3aa: CASSLGLADNNEQFF

v_gene: TRBV7-9
j_gene: TRBJ2-5
CDR3aa: CASSLTGLGIETQYF

v_gene: TRBV7-8
j_gene: TRBJ2-1
CDR3aa: CASSQLVHSVNEQFF

v_gene: TRBV30
j_gene: TRBJ2-3
CDR3aa: CAWRQMQSTDTQYF

v_gene: TRBV30
j_gene: TRBJ1-5
CDR3aa: CAWSYRGLGNQPQHF

v_gene: TRBV6-5
j_gene: TRBJ2-3
CDR3aa: CASSRTSGRTDTQYF

v_gene: TRBV4-1
j_gene: TRBJ2-7
CDR3aa: CASSQVGTGTSGYEQYF

v_gene: TRBV7-9
j_gene: TRBJ2-5
CDR3aa: CASSWEGTPQETQYF

v_gene: TRBV27
j_gene: TRBJ2-7
CDR3aa: CASRAAGTGLYEQYF

v_gene: TRBV18
j_gene: TRBJ2-1
CDR3aa: CASSQGQPEIDEQFF

v_gene: TRBV7-9
j_gene: TRBJ2-7
CDR3aa: CASSEDNYEQYF

v_gene: TRBV6-6
j_gene: TRBJ1-2
CDR3aa: CASRPGQGLYGYTF

v_gene: TRBV10-1
j_gene: TRBJ2-2
CDR3aa: CASRAGSGELFF

v_gene: TRBV28
j_gene: TRBJ1-6
CDR3aa: CASRGQSSYNSPLHF

v_gene: TRBV5-6
j_gene: TRBJ1-3
CDR3aa: CASSLVQQNIFSGNTIYF

v_gene: TRBV7-3
j_gene: TRBJ1-1
CDR3aa: CASSLRAGMNTEAFF

v_gene: TRBV28
j_gene: TRBJ2-1
CDR3aa: CASSQQPRAVNEQFF

v_gene: TRBV2
j_gene: TRBJ1-2
CDR3aa: CASSLTLENGYTF

v_gene: TRBV7-6
j_gene: TRBJ1-5
CDR3aa: CASSLRSGGRNQPQHF

v_gene: TRBV4-2
j_gene: TRBJ1-1
CDR3aa: CASSQDDREYTEAFF

v_gene: TRBV7-2
j_gene: TRBJ2-5
CDR3aa: CASSLVGRGSQYF

v_gene: TRBV30
j_gene: TRBJ1-2
CDR3aa: CAWSVGVRSSQGYTF

v_gene: TRBV5-1
j_gene: TRBJ1-1
CDR3aa: CASSLAGTANTEAFF

v_gene: TRBV7-3
j_gene: TRBJ1-1
CDR3aa: CASSKGGDTEAFF

v_gene: TRBV28
j_gene: TRBJ1-6
CDR3aa: CASRLPTGDNSPLHF

v_gene: TRBV9
j_gene: TRBJ1-1
CDR3aa: CASSVGGFTEAFF

v_gene: TRBV28
j_gene: TRBJ2-2
CDR3aa: CASSPPGQLGPGELFF

v_gene: TRBV10-3
j_gene: TRBJ2-2
CDR3aa: CAISETSGGTNTGELFF